Listed here are 15 T cell receptor beta chains from one sample, sequenced in a study of cytomegalovirus exposure and HLA in healthy donors. Primers for the PCR totalled 60 Vbeta and 13 Jbeta. The data were produced by immunoSEQ multiplex PCR, yet TCRdb's version contains in-frame clones alone and is incomplete. The data hold 90,000 or so clones, with less than 70% observed a single time. The sequenced sample was PBMCs. The receptor source for this set is a man aged 50 to 60 in good health and CMV-seronegative.

This clone was seen a single time. The chain has TRBV6-5 and TRBJ1-4; 10 nucleotides line up with TRBD1. V lost 5 bases and J lost 6; bases outside the gene matches: 3. Per the germline V gene, CDR1 is MNHEY and CDR2 is SVGAGI. The CDR3 spans 14 residues. CDR3 coding DNA: TGTGCCAGCAGTCGACAGGGGGCACATGAAAAACTGTTTTTT. It yields the protein CASSRQGAHEKLFF.

The rearrangement links TRBV6-6 to TRBJ2-6; weak D call: TRBD1 (5 bases). The CDR3 runs to 15 residues. Germline values: CDR1 MNHNY, CDR2 SVGAGI (reference sequence). V shed 5 bases and J shed 0 bases, with 8 bases lying between them. This CDR3 reads CASSRRVSGANVLTF. CDR3 nucleotides: TGTGCCAGCAGTCGCAGGGTCTCTGGGGCCAACGTCCTGACTTTC.

The chain recombines TRBV4-1 with TRBJ2-5; TRBD2 agrees at 10 bases. The CDR3 loop spans 16 amino acids. V lost 1 base and J lost 1; bases outside the gene matches: 3. The germline gives CDR1 MGHRA, CDR2 YSYEKL. The CDR3 DNA follows: TGCGCCAGCAGCCAAGGGACTAGCGGTATCCAAGAGACCCAGTACTTC. Translating it yields CASSQGTSGIQETQYF.

The chain carries TRBV6-4 and TRBJ2-1, with TRBD1 identical over 8 bases. The CDR3 covers 15 residues. Unmatched junction bases numbered 5, after V lost 6 bases and J lost 1 base. Germline CDR1 and CDR2: MRHNA and SNTAGT. This chain's CDR3 is CASSLDRGSYNEQFF. CDR3 nucleotide sequence: TGTGCCAGCAGCTTAGACAGGGGTTCCTACAATGAGCAGTTCTTC.

The genes are TRBV11-3 and TRBJ1-1; the D is unclear. Per germline, CDR1 SGHNT and CDR2 YENEEA. CDR3 length: 13 residues. Trimming shortened V by 6 bases and J by 3 bases, and 11 bases separated the two germline ends. CDR3 bases: TGTGCCAGCAGATTACCCGGGGACACTGAAGCTTTCTTT. This sequence encodes CASRLPGDTEAFF.

This chain joins TRBV6-6 and TRBJ2-7, with 11 positions matching TRBD1. Germline loops: CDR1 MNHNY, CDR2 SVGAGI (reference sequence). CDR3 length: 16 residues. After removal of 6 bases from V and 1 base from J, the junction contained 8 bases not matched to a gene. This chain's CDR3 is CASSVPGTGGSYEQYF. The CDR3 DNA reads as TGTGCCAGCAGCGTACCCGGGACAGGGGGTTCCTACGAGCAGTACTTC.

CDR3 sequence (DNA): TGCGCCAGCAGCCAGCCGGGAATTCAAGAGACCCAGTACTTC. Its translation is CASSQPGIQETQYF. The chain recombines TRBV4-3 with TRBJ2-5, with a weak D call TRBD2 (5 bases). V was pared by 3 bases and J by 2 bases, with 10 bases between. The germline CDR1 and CDR2 sequences are LGHNA and YSLEER. The CDR3 spans 14 residues.

This clone appeared a few times. Other nucleotide sequences in the sample specify the same CDR3. The chain joins TRBV19 to TRBJ1-5; D is perhaps TRBD1 (6 bases). The CDR3 has 16 residues. The V gene lost 4 bases and the J gene lost 0 bases, with 13 bases spanning the gap. The germline V gene encodes CDR1 LNHDA and CDR2 SQIVND (reference sequence). The chain's CDR3 is CASSRGQWNSNQPQHF. The CDR3, as DNA: TGTGCCAGTAGTAGAGGACAGTGGAATAGCAATCAGCCCCAGCATTTT.

This clone was seen a few times. V usage is TRBV4-1 and J usage is TRBJ2-3; D is possibly TRBD2 (5 bases). The CDR3 runs 16 residues. Germline V lookup: CDR1 MGHRA, CDR2 YSYEKL. V was trimmed by 0 bases and J by 0 bases, leaving 10 bases between them. CDR3 sequence (DNA): TGCGCCAGCAGCCAAGAGAGACTATCTAGCACAGATACGCAGTATTTT. Translated: CASSQERLSSTDTQYF.

A note on this clone: The conserved phenylalanine or tryptophan normally closing the CDR3 is absent here, so this likely arose from a read error. No DNA is shown, since the ends of the CDR3 on it are uncertain; the CDR3 is the one TCRdb lists. The chain links TRBV30 to TRBJ1-5; the listed D gene, TRBD1, was not tested against the DNA. The CDR3 length is 13 residues, termini included. Germline V gene data show CDR1 as GTSNPN and CDR2 as SVGIG (reference sequence). The CDR3 protein is CAWSPTPGQASHV.

The CDR3: CASSEAEQGIFQETQYF. The CDR3 nucleotides read TGTGCCAGCAGTGAAGCAGAACAGGGGATTTTCCAAGAGACCCAGTACTTC. The V gene is TRBV6-1, the J gene TRBJ2-5; 7 bases line up with TRBD1. CDR3 length: 17 amino acids. V lost 0 bases, J lost 1 base, and 8 bases stayed unmatched. Germline V lookup: CDR1 MNHNS, CDR2 SASEGT.

A single count supports this clone. V gene TRBV7-2 combines with J gene TRBJ1-1; perhaps TRBD1 as D (5 bases). V lost 1 base and J 4 bases, leaving 7 bases between the germline ends. The CDR3 runs 13 residues. The germline V gene encodes CDR1 SGHTA and CDR2 FQGNSA. For the CDR3, the DNA is TGTGCCAGCAGCTTAGGACAGAGCACTGAAGCTTTCTTT. Protein sequence: CASSLGQSTEAFF.

The chain combines TRBV5-1 with TRBJ1-3, with 9 bases matching TRBD1. The CDR3 is 16 amino acids. V shed 5 bases and J 1 base; nucleotides not matched to a gene: 7. Germline assignment: CDR1 SGHRS and CDR2 YFSETQ. CDR3 sequence: CASRTGGTLSGNTIYF. The CDR3 region has the DNA TGCGCCAGCAGGACAGGGGGAACACTTTCTGGAAACACCATATATTTT.

This clone was picked up one time. The gene calls are TRBV20-1 and TRBJ1-1; a weak D match, TRBD1 (6 bases). V lost 3 bases and J lost 10, with 12 bases in between. The CDR3 has 11 amino acids. Germline V CDR1 and CDR2: DFQATT, SNEGSKA (reference sequence). CDR3 sequence reads: CSASGQIRAFF. In DNA, the CDR3 is TGCAGTGCTAGCGGACAGATTCGAGCTTTCTTT.

The rearrangement uses TRBV29-1 and TRBJ2-3, with D possibly TRBD1 on 5 matching bases. The CDR3 extends over 14 amino acids. Between the trimmed V and J ends, which lost 4 bases and 1 base, there was a span of 12 bases. Germline-derived CDR1 and CDR2 are SQVTM and ANQGSEA. Written as DNA, the CDR3 is TGCAGCGTTGGAGGCGAAGGGGGCACAGATACGCAGTATTTT. It codes for CSVGGEGGTDTQYF.